Following are 6 T cell receptor beta chains from one sample sequenced in a study of cytomegalovirus exposure and HLA in healthy donors. PCR was performed using 60 Vbeta and 13 Jbeta primers. Method: immunoSEQ multiplex PCR; TCRdb's copy keeps in-frame clones and lacks some. The data contain tens of thousands of clones, approximately 78% of them singletons. Sequencing used PBMCs. These receptor sequences come from a man aged 35-49 years in good health and CMV-seronegative.

This clone was observed a few times. This rearrangement joins TRBV21-1 to TRBJ1-1. TRBV21-1 is a pseudogene segment. This CDR3 is 10 amino acids long. The CDR3 region has the DNA TGTGCCAGCAGTATATCTGAAGCTTTCTTT. This translates into CASSISEAFF.

The chain employs TRBV5-1 and TRBJ2-7; 9 bases fit TRBD1. Germline V gives CDR1 SGHRS, CDR2 YFSETQ. CDR3 size: 14 residues. V lost 4 bases, J lost 5 bases, and 7 bases stayed unmatched. The CDR3 sequence is CASSPDRGGNEQYF. The CDR3 bases are TGCGCCAGCAGCCCCGACAGGGGGGGAAACGAGCAGTACTTC. The full variable domain, completed using reference TRBV5-1 and TRBJ2-7, is KAGVTQTPRYLIKTRGQQVTLSCSPISGHRSVSWYQQTPGQGLQFLFEYFSETQRNKGNFPGRFSGRQFSNSRSEMNVSTLELGDSALYLCASSPDRGGNEQYFGPGTRLTVT.

This clone was detected only a few times. The V and J genes are TRBV10-3 and TRBJ2-1, with TRBD2 identical over 14 bases. V was pared by 6 bases and J by 9 bases, with 10 bases of the junction left unmatched. CDR3 size: 16 residues. Per germline, CDR1 ENHRY and CDR2 SYGVKD. This CDR3 is CAISPRGLAGASEQFF. CDR3 coding DNA: TGTGCCATCAGCCCTCGGGGACTAGCGGGAGCGAGTGAGCAGTTCTTC.

In its sample, this clone was seen a few times. This chain uses TRBV7-9 with TRBJ2-1; D remains unclear. The CDR3 totals 14 residues. Looked up from germline, CDR1 is SEHNR and CDR2 is FQNEAQ (reference sequence). Between the trimmed V and J ends, which lost 3 bases and 7 bases, there was a span of 13 bases. This CDR3 reads CASSFRGTENEQFF. Written as DNA, the CDR3 is TGTGCCAGCAGCTTTAGAGGTACGGAGAATGAGCAGTTCTTC.

This clone has only a few counts. V usage is TRBV5-1 and J usage is TRBJ1-2; D might be TRBD1 (5 bases). The CDR3 has 14 amino acids. In germline, CDR1 is SGHRS, CDR2 YFSETQ. V dropped 2 bases and J dropped 6 bases, with 14 bases sitting between them. The CDR3 here is CASSFIAGLHGYTF. Here the CDR3 DNA reads TGCGCCAGCAGCTTTATTGCAGGGCTCCATGGCTACACCTTC.

V and J are TRBV5-1 and TRBJ2-1; 10 bases align to TRBD2. CDR3 length equals 15 residues. CDR1 is SGHRS and CDR2 is YFSETQ in the germline V gene. The V gene end was trimmed by 4 bases and the J gene end by 4 bases; junction bases not matched to a gene: 5. The CDR3 nucleotides read TGCGCCAGCAGCACCGGGACTAGCGCTTACAATGAGCAGTTCTTC. It codes for CASSTGTSAYNEQFF.